The present entry profiles one T cell receptor (beta chain) with its context. Its specificity is unknown. Anyone with autoimmune disease history or systemic immunosuppression was excluded. The V and J ends lost 6 bases and 4 bases, in that order; junction bases with no gene match: 7. Germline-derived CDR1 and CDR2 are MNHEY and SVGAGI. The CDR3 runs to 15 residues. This entry belongs to a study of OX40 agonist ivuxolimab in advanced cancers. The study's findings and limits: Partial responders treated at 0.1-3.0 mg/kg exhibited clonal expansion among the lowest measured. At 0.1 to 3.0 mg/kg and by week 6, CD4+ and CD8+ T cells in the blood had expanded clonally.

The repertoire was sequenced with immunoSEQ multiplex PCR; TCRdb's copy has only in-frame clones and lacks some. The sample lists tens of thousands of clones, around 90% occurring once. The input for sequencing was CD4+ or CD8+ T cells sorted from blood, taken in a trial of the OX40 agonist ivuxolimab. This chain uses TRBV6-5 with TRBJ2-1, with 9 nucleotides matching TRBD2. The receptor was derived from an adult with an advanced solid tumor such as melanoma, head and neck, liver or kidney cancer. Here the CDR3 DNA reads TGTGCCAGCAGGGTAATAGCGGGAGCTTACAATGAGCAGTTCTTC. Protein product: CASRVIAGAYNEQFF.